Below, 10 T cell receptor beta chains from the same sample are listed, as sequenced in a study of blood T cell repertoires in COVID-19. TCRdb's copy holds only in-frame clones and misses some; the assay was immunoSEQ multiplex PCR. The sample holds around 620,000 clones; about 87% are singletons and the top ten take about 0.26%. The specimen sequenced was peripheral blood. Receptors originate from a young woman with acute or convalescent COVID-19.

The chain carries TRBV5-6 and TRBJ2-1; tentative D call: TRBD1 (5 bases). Trimming cost V 4 bases and J 8 bases, with 13 bases left between them. CDR1 and CDR2 (germline): SGHDT, YYEEEE. The length of the CDR3 is 13 residues. This CDR3 reads CASSRVDSHEQFF. CDR3 DNA sequence: TGTGCCAGCAGCCGAGTAGACAGCCATGAGCAGTTCTTC.

The chain joins TRBV24-1 to TRBJ2-2; D is unresolved. The CDR3 loop spans 15 amino acids. Trimming pared 1 base from V and 5 bases from J, leaving 10 bases between. Germline assignment: CDR1 KGHDR and CDR2 SFDVKD. The CDR3 DNA is TGTGCCACCAGTGATTTTGGGCCGTCAACCGGGGAGCTGTTTTTT. Its translation: CATSDFGPSTGELFF.

This sequence joins TRBV5-6 and TRBJ1-4; tentatively, D is TRBD1 (5 bases). This CDR3 contains 15 residues. Trimming stripped 4 bases from V and 3 bases from J, with 13 bases between. Germline CDR1 SGHDT, CDR2 YYEEEE. CDR3 protein: CASSPGWGANEKLFF. The CDR3 DNA is TGTGCCAGCAGCCCGGGCTGGGGCGCTAATGAAAAACTGTTTTTT.

The V call is TRBV4-1, the J call TRBJ1-2, with a possible D match to TRBD1 (6 bases). Germline values: CDR1 MGHRA, CDR2 YSYEKL. This CDR3 is built from 14 residues. The germline V and J ends were trimmed by 3 bases and 2 bases, with 10 bases remaining between them. The CDR3 DNA is TGCGCCAGCAGCCAGGGGGCCCCCAACTATGGCTACACCTTC. Amino acid sequence: CASSQGAPNYGYTF.

This clone was detected once. This chain joins TRBV5-6 and TRBJ1-1, with 8 bases matching TRBD1. The ends lost 4 bases at V and 5 bases at J; junction bases unmatched: 16. This CDR3 comprises 17 residues. Germline values: CDR1 SGHDT, CDR2 YYEEEE. CDR3 in DNA: TGTGCCAGCAGCCCATCCACAGGGGGATTGAGGCAAACTGAAGCTTTCTTT. Amino acid sequence: CASSPSTGGLRQTEAFF. The full variable domain, in which reference TRBV5-6 and TRBJ1-1 provide the parts outside the CDR3, is DAGVTQSPTHLIKTRGQQVTLRCSPKSGHDTVSWYQQALGQGPQFIFQYYEEEERQRGNFPDRFSGHQFPNYSSELNVNALLLGDSALYLCASSPSTGGLRQTEAFFGQGTRLTVV.

V is TRBV19 and J is TRBJ1-2; 12 bases are a match to TRBD1. The CDR3 spans 17 residues. J gave up 2 bases and V 2 bases, and 6 bases lay outside the gene matches. CDR1 LNHDA and CDR2 SQIVND come from the germline V gene (reference sequence). The chain's CDR3 is CASSINGGQGANYGYTF. The CDR3 DNA follows: TGTGCCAGTAGTATAAACGGGGGACAGGGGGCAAACTATGGCTACACCTTC.

The J gene is TRBJ1-2, the V gene TRBV24-1, with 7 bases identical to TRBD1. V dropped 9 bases and J dropped 2; count of bases not matched to a gene: 5. The CDR3 is 13 amino acids. The germline CDR1 and CDR2 sequences are KGHDR and SFDVKD. CDR3: CATRPTGNYGYTF. The CDR3 DNA sequence: TGTGCCACCCGACCGACAGGGAACTATGGCTACACCTTC.

This chain links TRBV6-5 with TRBJ1-6; no clear D. The CDR3 has 14 amino acids. Germline loops: CDR1 MNHEY, CDR2 SVGAGI. Deletions cut 5 bases from V and 7 bases from J, with 12 bases between. CDR3 sequence: CASSPPPSNSPLHF. As DNA, the CDR3 is TGTGCCAGCAGTCCCCCCCCAAGCAATTCACCCCTCCACTTT.

This sequence joins TRBV30 and TRBJ2-7, with D maybe TRBD1 (6 bases). Germline CDR1 GTSNPN, CDR2 SVGIG (reference sequence). The length of the CDR3 is 15 residues. V gave up 3 bases and J gave up 3 bases, with 18 bases separating them. The CDR3 is CAWRPPYRDNYEQYF. The DNA of the CDR3 is TGTGCCTGGAGGCCTCCGTACAGGGATAACTACGAGCAGTACTTC.

The chain uses TRBV24-1 and TRBJ2-5; 7 bases are shared with TRBD2. This CDR3 is built from 15 residues. V shed 1 base and J 2 bases; nucleotides not matched to a gene: 3. CDR1 KGHDR and CDR2 SFDVKD come from the germline V gene. The CDR3 region is CATSDFQGLQETQYF. The CDR3, as DNA: TGTGCCACCAGTGATTTCCAGGGACTACAAGAGACCCAGTACTTC.